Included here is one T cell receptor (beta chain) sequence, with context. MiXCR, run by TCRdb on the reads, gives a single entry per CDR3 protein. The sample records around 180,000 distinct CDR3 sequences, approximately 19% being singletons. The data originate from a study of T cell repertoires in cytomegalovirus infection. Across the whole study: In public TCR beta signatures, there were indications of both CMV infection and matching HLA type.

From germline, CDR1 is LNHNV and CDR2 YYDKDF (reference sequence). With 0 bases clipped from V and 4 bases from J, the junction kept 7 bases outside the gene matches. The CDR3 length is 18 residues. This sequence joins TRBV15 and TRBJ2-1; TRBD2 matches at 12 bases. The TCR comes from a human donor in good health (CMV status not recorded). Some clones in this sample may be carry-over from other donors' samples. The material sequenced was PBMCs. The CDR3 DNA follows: TGTGCCACCAGCAGAGAGACGAGACTAGCGGGGGTGTACAATGAGCAGTTCTTC. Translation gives CATSRETRLAGVYNEQFF.